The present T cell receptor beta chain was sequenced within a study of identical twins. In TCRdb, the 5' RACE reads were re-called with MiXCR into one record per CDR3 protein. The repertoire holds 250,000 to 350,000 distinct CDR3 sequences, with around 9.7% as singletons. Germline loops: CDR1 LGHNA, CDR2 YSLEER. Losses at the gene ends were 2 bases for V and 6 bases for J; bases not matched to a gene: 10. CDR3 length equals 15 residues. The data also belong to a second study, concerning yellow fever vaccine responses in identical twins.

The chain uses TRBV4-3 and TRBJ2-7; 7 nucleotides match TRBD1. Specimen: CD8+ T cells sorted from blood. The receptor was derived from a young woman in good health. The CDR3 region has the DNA TGCGCCAGCAGCCAATGGACAGGAGAAGGGGCCGAGCAGTACTTC. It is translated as CASSQWTGEGAEQYF.